These 2 T cell receptor beta chains originate from one sample sequenced in a study of blood T cell repertoires in COVID-19. The protocol was immunoSEQ multiplex PCR, while the TCRdb copy is restricted to in-frame clones and leaves out a portion. The profile shows about 210,000 clones, about four fifths of them singletons. The sequenced sample was peripheral blood. These receptors all stem from a woman aged 45-65 years with active or convalescent COVID-19.

This clone has only a few counts. This chain connects TRBV15 to TRBJ2-3; 7 bases agree with TRBD1. V lost 3 bases and J lost 2; bases outside the gene matches: 14. This CDR3 contains 18 residues. CDR1 is LNHNV and CDR2 is YYDKDF in the germline V gene (reference sequence). The chain's CDR3 is CATSSSTPGQRTTDTQYF. DNA of the CDR3: TGTGCCACCAGCAGCTCAACTCCGGGACAGAGGACCACAGATACGCAGTATTTT. Together with reference TRBV15 and TRBJ2-3, the CDR3 gives the full variable domain: DAMVIQNPRYQVTQFGKPVTLSCSQTLNHNVMYWYQQKSSQAPKLLFHYYDKDFNNEADTPDNFQSRRPNTSFCFLDIRSPGLGDTAMYLCATSSSTPGQRTTDTQYFGPGTRLTVL.

The chain has TRBV27 and TRBJ2-1; D possibly corresponds to TRBD1 (6 bases). The ends were cut back, 2 bases at V and 5 bases at J, with 13 bases in the middle. Looked up from germline, CDR1 is MNHEY and CDR2 is SMNVEV (reference sequence). The CDR3 is 15 residues long. As DNA, the CDR3 is TGTGCCAGCAGTTTAGGTAGGGGGTTTAACAATGAGCAGTTCTTC. This translates into CASSLGRGFNNEQFF.